These 26 T cell receptor beta chains were all obtained from the same sample, sequenced in a study of OX40 agonist ivuxolimab in advanced cancers. TCRdb keeps only in-frame clones here, not all; method: immunoSEQ multiplex PCR. The profile shows about 70,000 clones, 86% of them singletons. The input for sequencing was CD4+ or CD8+ T cells sorted from blood, taken in a trial of the OX40 agonist ivuxolimab. The receptors were sampled from an adult with an advanced solid tumor such as melanoma, head and neck, liver or kidney cancer.

The rearrangement joins TRBV2 to TRBJ1-2, with TRBD1 identical over 7 bases. After removal of 5 bases from V and 8 bases from J, the junction contained 8 bases not matched to a gene. The CDR3 is 13 amino acids. Germline-derived CDR1 and CDR2 are SNHLY and FYNNEI. CDR3 DNA: TGTGCCAGCAGTCCCCAAAACAGGGGAGGCTACACCTTC. Protein product: CASSPQNRGGYTF.

This chain uses TRBV15 with TRBJ2-3; 8 bases agree with TRBD1. Germline V CDR1 and CDR2: LNHNV, YYDKDF (reference sequence). V shed 5 bases, J shed 3 bases, and the junction held 10 bases outside the gene matches. This CDR3 is built from 16 residues. CDR3 DNA: TGTGCCACCAGCTGGACCGGGACAGGTCAGACAGATACGCAGTATTTT. Protein sequence: CATSWTGTGQTDTQYF.

The rearrangement links TRBV10-3 to TRBJ2-7; no clear D. This CDR3 has 11 amino acids. V lost 10 bases and J lost 2, with 9 bases in between. In germline, CDR1 is ENHRY, CDR2 SYGVKD. The CDR3 DNA reads TGTGCCACAGTTGGAACCTACGAGCAGTACTTC. It yields the protein CATVGTYEQYF.

The rearrangement uses TRBV28 and TRBJ1-6; D is ambiguous. The germline V gene has CDR1 MDHEN and CDR2 SYDVKM. With 4 bases removed from V and 10 bases from J, the gap between germline ends came to 11 bases. This CDR3 has 13 amino acids. This CDR3 reads CASSSAGRSPLHF. CDR3 bases: TGTGCCAGCAGTTCCGCGGGGAGGTCACCCCTCCACTTT.

The V and J genes are TRBV30 and TRBJ2-1; the match to TRBD2 covers 7 bases. The CDR3 covers 17 residues. CDR1 is GTSNPN and CDR2 is SVGIG in the germline V gene (reference sequence). V gave up 3 bases and J gave up 4 bases; unmatched junction bases: 15. The CDR3 sequence: CAWRGSRGRAVYNEQFF. CDR3 sequence (DNA): TGTGCCTGGAGGGGAAGTCGTGGGAGGGCCGTATACAATGAGCAGTTCTTC. The complete variable domain, with remaining parts taken from reference TRBV30 and TRBJ2-1, reads SQTIHQWPATLVQPVGSPLSLECTVEGTSNPNLYWYRQAAGRGLQLLFYSVGIGQISSEVPQNLSASRPQDRQFILSSKKLLLSDSGFYLCAWRGSRGRAVYNEQFFGPGTRLTVL.

The V call is TRBV19, the J call TRBJ1-3, with D unresolved. Trimming took 3 bases from V and 3 from J, leaving 9 bases between them. The CDR3 runs 14 residues. Per the germline V gene, CDR1 is LNHDA and CDR2 is SQIVND (reference sequence). CDR3 sequence: CASSIRVDGNTIYF. CDR3 bases: TGTGCCAGTAGTATCCGGGTGGATGGAAACACCATATATTTT.

V gene TRBV27 combines with J gene TRBJ2-2; D could derive from TRBD1 or TRBD2 (5 bases each). V shed 10 bases and J shed 3 bases, with 15 bases lying between them. Germline V CDR1 and CDR2: MNHEY, SMNVEV (reference sequence). The CDR3 runs to 14 residues. This CDR3 is CATGAGADTGELFF. The CDR3 DNA reads TGTGCCACCGGGGCCGGGGCAGACACCGGGGAGCTGTTTTTT.

The chain links TRBV7-2 to TRBJ2-3, with 8 bases identical to TRBD1. With 3 bases clipped from V and 3 bases from J, the junction kept 2 bases outside the gene matches. This CDR3 has 14 amino acids. CDR1 is SGHTA, CDR2 FQGNSA, per germline. The CDR3 coding sequence is TGTGCCAGCAGCTTTTACAGGGGGACAGATACGCAGTATTTT. Translating it yields CASSFYRGTDTQYF.

Notes on this clone: Other DNA sequences in this sample translate to the same CDR3. The chain recombines TRBV7-3 with TRBJ2-1; TRBD2 agrees at 11 bases. Looked up from germline, CDR1 is SGHTA and CDR2 is FQGTGA. V gave up 5 bases and J gave up 7 bases; unmatched junction bases: 7. The CDR3 length is 15 residues. CDR3 loop: CASSPTSGSWNEQFF. Written as DNA, the CDR3 is TGTGCCAGCAGCCCTACTAGCGGGAGTTGGAATGAGCAGTTCTTC.

The rearrangement uses TRBV28 and TRBJ2-7; tentatively, D is TRBD2 (5 bases). This CDR3 is 12 amino acids long. V was shortened by 8 bases and J by 3 bases, with 11 bases between the two germline ends. CDR1 and CDR2 (germline): MDHEN, SYDVKM. CDR3 residues: CASREGDYEQYF. CDR3 in DNA: TGTGCCAGCCGAGAGGGCGACTACGAGCAGTACTTC.

The chain is built from TRBV18 and TRBJ1-2; D ambiguous. The CDR3 runs to 16 residues. V gave up 3 bases and J gave up 0 bases, with 14 bases separating them. Germline V gene lookup returns CDR1 KGHSH and CDR2 LQKENI. CDR3 nucleotides: TGTGCCAGCTCACCGTTGGGTGGGAAAGCTAACTATGGCTACACCTTC. Its translation: CASSPLGGKANYGYTF. Full variable domain (remainder filled in from reference TRBV18 and TRBJ1-2): NAGVMQNPRHLVRRRGQEARLRCSPMKGHSHVYWYRQLPEEGLKFMVYLQKENIIDESGMPKERFSAEFPKEGPSILRIQQVVRGDSAAYFCASSPLGGKANYGYTFGSGTRLTVV.

J is TRBJ1-3 and V is TRBV11-2, with D tentatively TRBD1 (5 bases). The CDR3 consists of 12 residues. V shed 5 bases and J shed 14 bases, with 16 bases lying between them. Germline V lookup: CDR1 SGHAT, CDR2 FQNNGV. The CDR3 bases are TGTGCCAGCAGCGTATATCCGGGGGTTGTATATTTT. Its protein product is CASSVYPGVVYF. Full variable domain (remainder filled in from reference TRBV11-2 and TRBJ1-3): EAGVAQSPRYKIIEKRQSVAFWCNPISGHATLYWYQQILGQGPKLLIQFQNNGVVDDSQLPKDRFSAERLKGVDSTLKIQPAKLEDSAVYLCASSVYPGVVYFGEGSWLTVV.

This clone turned up a few times. V gene TRBV25-1 combines with J gene TRBJ2-1, with 10 bases matching TRBD2. The ends lost 6 bases at V and 6 bases at J; junction bases unmatched: 5. This CDR3 spans 14 amino acids. CDR1 MGHDK and CDR2 SYGVNS come from the germline V gene. The DNA of the CDR3 is TGTGCCAGCAGGTTAGCGGGAGGTCTCAATGAGCAGTTCTTC. Its protein product is CASRLAGGLNEQFF.

The chain recombines TRBV6-1 with TRBJ2-1; TRBD1 might be the D (5 bases). CDR1 MNHNS and CDR2 SASEGT come from the germline V gene. Trimming shortened V by 5 bases and J by 6 bases, and 8 bases separated the two germline ends. The CDR3 covers 12 residues. The CDR3 loop is CASSSGFNEQFF. The DNA for the CDR3 is TGTGCCAGCAGTTCAGGGTTCAATGAGCAGTTCTTC.

This clone showed up just once. V gene TRBV29-1 combines with J gene TRBJ1-6; D is uncertain. Germline lookup yields CDR1 SQVTM and CDR2 ANQGSEA. The CDR3 sequence is 12 residues long. V was pared by 8 bases and J by 9 bases, with 14 bases between. CDR3 residues: CSISDGGSPLHF. DNA of the CDR3: TGCAGCATCTCGGACGGCGGTTCACCCCTCCACTTT.

The chain recombines TRBV6-5 with TRBJ1-3; maybe TRBD1 (5 bases). The germline V gene encodes CDR1 MNHEY and CDR2 SVGAGI. Trimming removed 8 bases at V and 1 base at J, with 12 bases between. The CDR3 is made up of 14 amino acids. CDR3 amino acids: CASGARLSGNTIYF. The CDR3 DNA follows: TGTGCCAGCGGGGCCCGATTATCTGGAAACACCATATATTTT.

This clone appeared a few times. V is TRBV18 and J is TRBJ2-1; 9 bases map to TRBD1. In germline, CDR1 is KGHSH, CDR2 LQKENI. The CDR3 extends over 16 amino acids. The trim removed 2 bases at V and 8 bases at J, leaving 10 bases unmatched. The CDR3 loop is CASSPLGTGHIDEQFF. The CDR3 DNA reads TGTGCCAGCTCACCATTGGGGACAGGGCATATTGATGAGCAGTTCTTC.

The rearrangement links TRBV5-6 to TRBJ2-7; D is ambiguous. Trimming cost V 0 bases and J 6 bases, with 4 bases left between them. This CDR3 is built from 11 residues. CDR1 and CDR2 from the germline V gene are SGHDT and YYEEEE. In DNA form, the CDR3 reads TGTGCCAGCAGCTTGGCAGCCGAGCAGTACTTC. Protein product: CASSLAAEQYF.

This clone was seen once. At one end the junction does not follow the germline gene, possibly because of a read error. The chain uses TRBV7-7 and TRBJ2-1; TRBD2 might be the D (5 bases). The CDR3 runs 13 residues. In germline, CDR1 is SSHAT, CDR2 FNYEAQ (reference sequence). The CDR3 DNA sequence: TGTGCTAGCAGCTTAAGCGGTTTCAATGAGCAGTTCTTC. Its protein is CASSLSGFNEQFF.

The CDR3 is CASSSSANTGELFF. The CDR3 DNA sequence: TGTGCCAGCAGTAGTAGCGCGAACACCGGGGAGCTGTTTTTT. This chain links TRBV6-4 with TRBJ2-2, with D perhaps TRBD2 (5 bases). Trimming left V 5 bases short and J 0 bases short, with 7 bases between. CDR1 MRHNA and CDR2 SNTAGT come from the germline V gene. The CDR3 spans 14 residues.

The rearrangement uses TRBV6-6 and TRBJ1-1, with TRBD1 as a possible D gene (6 bases). The CDR3 contains 16 residues. Between the trimmed V and J ends, which lost 5 bases and 0 bases, there was a span of 16 bases. Germline CDR1 and CDR2: MNHNY and SVGAGI (reference sequence). In nucleotides, the CDR3 is TGTGCCAGCAGTCGAGCGTCAGGGGTTATGAACACTGAAGCTTTCTTT. Translated, it gives CASSRASGVMNTEAFF.

V is TRBV6-5 and J is TRBJ1-5; perhaps TRBD1 as D (6 bases). V lost 0 bases and J 1 base, leaving 7 bases between the germline ends. CDR1 and CDR2 (germline): MNHEY, SVGAGI. The CDR3 covers 15 residues. This chain's CDR3 is CASSYSGQSNQPQHF. The CDR3 coding sequence is TGTGCCAGCAGTTACTCGGGACAAAGCAATCAGCCCCAGCATTTT.

The chain uses TRBV5-1 and TRBJ1-3; 7 positions agree with TRBD1. Germline loops: CDR1 SGHRS, CDR2 YFSETQ. J gave up 4 bases and V 4 bases, and 11 bases lay outside the gene matches. This CDR3 is 16 amino acids long. This CDR3 reads CASSRGGQNYGNTIYF. CDR3 nucleotides: TGCGCCAGCAGCCGAGGGGGACAGAACTACGGAAACACCATATATTTT.

This clone was detected only a few times. V gene TRBV11-3 combines with J gene TRBJ1-1; D remains ambiguous. The germline V gene has CDR1 SGHNT and CDR2 YENEEA. This CDR3 spans 13 amino acids. With 1 base removed from V and 1 base from J, the gap between germline ends came to 4 bases. The CDR3 spells CASSLGENTEAFF. In DNA, the CDR3 is TGTGCCAGCAGCTTAGGAGAGAACACTGAAGCTTTCTTT.

The genes are TRBV5-1 and TRBJ2-5; maybe TRBD1 (6 bases). The CDR3 has 16 residues. Trimming took off 1 base at V and 2 bases at J, with 15 bases between the two ends. Germline-derived CDR1 and CDR2 are SGHRS and YFSETQ. The CDR3: CASSLLDSQLQETQYF. CDR3 sequence (DNA): TGCGCCAGCAGCTTGTTGGACAGCCAACTTCAAGAGACCCAGTACTTC. The entire variable domain, with the rest obtained from reference TRBV5-1 and TRBJ2-5, is as follows: KAGVTQTPRYLIKTRGQQVTLSCSPISGHRSVSWYQQTPGQGLQFLFEYFSETQRNKGNFPGRFSGRQFSNSRSEMNVSTLELGDSALYLCASSLLDSQLQETQYFGPGTRLLVL.

The chain carries TRBV5-1 and TRBJ2-6, with D uncertain. Trimming cost V 1 base and J 4 bases, with 15 bases left between them. There are 17 residues in the CDR3. In germline, CDR1 is SGHRS, CDR2 YFSETQ. CDR3 nucleotides: TGCGCCAGCAGCTTGCTTGGCAGCCGGGCCGGGGCCAACGTCCTGACTTTC. Its protein is CASSLLGSRAGANVLTF.